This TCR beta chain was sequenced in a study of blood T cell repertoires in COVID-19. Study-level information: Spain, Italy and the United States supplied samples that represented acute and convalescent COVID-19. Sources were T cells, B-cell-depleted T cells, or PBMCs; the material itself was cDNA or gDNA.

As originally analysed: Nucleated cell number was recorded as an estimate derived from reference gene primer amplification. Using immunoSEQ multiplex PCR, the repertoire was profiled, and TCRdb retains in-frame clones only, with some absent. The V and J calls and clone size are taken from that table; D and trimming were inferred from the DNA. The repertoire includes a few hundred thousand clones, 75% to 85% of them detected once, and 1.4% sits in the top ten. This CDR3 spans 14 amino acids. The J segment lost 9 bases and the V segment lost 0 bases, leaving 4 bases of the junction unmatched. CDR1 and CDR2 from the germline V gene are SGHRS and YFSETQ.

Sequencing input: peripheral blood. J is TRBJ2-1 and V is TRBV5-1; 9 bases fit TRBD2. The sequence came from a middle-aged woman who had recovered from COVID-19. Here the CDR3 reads CASSLVGSGGEQFF. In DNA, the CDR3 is TGCGCCAGCAGCTTGGTGGGTAGCGGGGGTGAGCAGTTCTTC.